The next 20 T cell receptor beta chains were all read from a single sample in a study of shared T cell receptors in the human thymus. Measured with immunoSEQ multiplex PCR; TCRdb has only the in-frame clones, and not every one. The sample yields hundreds of thousands of clones, 70% to 90% seen once. Another study also made use of these data, one on human thymus T cells.

Sequenced input: thymocytes. Receptors originate from a boy in the first two years of life with a congenital heart defect.

The chain recombines TRBV4-2 with TRBJ1-5; a possible D gene is TRBD1 (5 bases). CDR1 and CDR2 (germline): LGHNA, YNFKEQ. The CDR3 is made up of 16 amino acids. With 0 bases removed from V and 0 bases from J, the gap between germline ends came to 9 bases. CDR3 in DNA: TGTGCCAGCAGCCAAGATAGCGGGGGTAGCAATCAGCCCCAGCATTTT. This sequence encodes CASSQDSGGSNQPQHF.

The V and J genes are TRBV10-3 and TRBJ2-7; D ambiguous. Germline V gene lookup returns CDR1 ENHRY and CDR2 SYGVKD. Trimming stripped 3 bases from V and 3 bases from J, with 6 bases between. This CDR3 comprises 12 residues. CDR3 sequence: CAISEQSYEQYF. In DNA, the CDR3 is TGTGCCATCAGTGAACAAAGCTACGAGCAGTACTTC.

The genes are TRBV6-5 and TRBJ2-4; 8 bases align to TRBD1. The CDR3 sequence is 15 residues long. CDR1 is MNHEY, CDR2 SVGAGI, per germline. V was clipped by 5 bases and J by 4 bases; unmatched bases: 7. The CDR3 loop is CASSPTGGVKNIQYF. CDR3 coding DNA: TGTGCCAGCAGTCCAACAGGGGGAGTGAAAAACATTCAGTACTTC.

The chain couples TRBV4-3 to TRBJ2-1, with D maybe TRBD1 (5 bases). Germline CDR1 LGHNA, CDR2 YSLEER. This CDR3 comprises 16 residues. The germline V and J ends were trimmed by 1 base and 3 bases, with 13 bases remaining between them. CDR3 protein: CASSQGPGIRYNEQFF. The CDR3 DNA is TGCGCCAGCAGCCAAGGTCCAGGGATCCGCTACAATGAGCAGTTCTTC.

The chain uses TRBV5-6 and TRBJ2-6; D possibly corresponds to TRBD1 (5 bases). The V gene lost 0 bases and the J gene lost 0 bases, with 10 bases spanning the gap. This CDR3 region has 17 residues. Germline CDR1 SGHDT, CDR2 YYEEEE. CDR3: CASSLVDSASGANVLTF. DNA for the CDR3: TGTGCCAGCAGCTTGGTCGACAGCGCCTCTGGGGCCAACGTCCTGACTTTC.

The chain is built from TRBV27 and TRBJ2-7, with TRBD2 as a possible D gene (5 bases). The germline V gene has CDR1 MNHEY and CDR2 SMNVEV (reference sequence). The CDR3 is made up of 14 amino acids. Trimming left V 6 bases short and J 4 bases short, with 16 bases between. Here the CDR3 reads CASSSEEAGYEQYF. CDR3 sequence (DNA): TGTGCCAGCAGCTCGGAAGAGGCGGGTTACGAGCAGTACTTC.

V is TRBV6-5 and J is TRBJ2-7; perhaps TRBD2 as D (6 bases). CDR3 length: 14 residues. Between the trimmed V and J ends, which lost 4 bases and 4 bases, there was a span of 14 bases. The V gene's germline CDR1 is MNHEY and CDR2 SVGAGI. The CDR3 coding sequence is TGTGCCAGCAGTTCTCTAGCGAGGTCTTACGAGCAGTACTTC. It is translated as CASSSLARSYEQYF.

The genes are TRBV6-5 and TRBJ2-2; TRBD1 agrees at 8 bases. Germline CDR1 and CDR2: MNHEY and SVGAGI. V shed 0 bases, J shed 5 bases, and the junction held 5 bases outside the gene matches. The CDR3 is 16 residues long. CDR3 in amino acids: CASSYSRQGPTGELFF. The CDR3 DNA sequence: TGTGCCAGCAGTTACTCCCGACAGGGGCCAACCGGGGAGCTGTTTTTT.

V is TRBV7-2 and J is TRBJ2-7; 7 positions agree with TRBD2. CDR3 length: 14 residues. V lost 5 bases, J lost 3 bases, and 7 bases stayed unmatched. The V gene's germline CDR1 is SGHTA and CDR2 FQGNSA. In DNA form, the CDR3 reads TGTGCCAGCAGCAGCGGGGAGTGGGGCTACGAGCAGTACTTC. It encodes CASSSGEWGYEQYF.

This sequence joins TRBV9 and TRBJ2-3; possible D gene TRBD1, 7 bases. Trimming removed 0 bases from V and 5 bases from J, with 19 bases in between. The CDR3 length is 17 residues. CDR1 is SGDLS and CDR2 is YYNGEE in the germline V gene. The CDR3 DNA is TGTGCCAGCAGCGTAGAGCGGGCAGGGGGAAACCAAGATACGCAGTATTTT. It yields the protein CASSVERAGGNQDTQYF.

This clone was seen just once. V and J are TRBV29-1 and TRBJ1-1; D possibly corresponds to TRBD1 (5 bases). V gave up 4 bases and J gave up 1 base, with 10 bases separating them. Per germline, CDR1 SQVTM and CDR2 ANQGSEA. The CDR3 is 13 residues long. The CDR3, as DNA: TGCAGCGTTGGTTTGGGGGGGAACACTGAAGCTTTCTTT. Residues: CSVGLGGNTEAFF. The whole variable domain, remainder taken from reference TRBV29-1 and TRBJ1-1, is SAVISQKPSRDICQRGTSLTIQCQVDSQVTMMFWYRQQPGQSLTLIATANQGSEATYESGFVIDKFPISRPNLTFSTLTVSNMSPEDSSIYLCSVGLGGNTEAFFGQGTRLTVV.

The gene calls are TRBV7-2 and TRBJ1-2; 9 bases are shared with TRBD1. CDR1 is SGHTA, CDR2 FQGNSA, per germline. CDR3 length: 18 residues. V shed 3 bases, J shed 3 bases, and the junction held 14 bases outside the gene matches. CDR3 loop: CASSFSRDREGTDYGYTF. The CDR3 DNA follows: TGTGCCAGCAGCTTCTCCCGGGACAGGGAAGGGACGGACTATGGCTACACCTTC. Complete variable domain (other parts from reference TRBV7-2 and TRBJ1-2): GAGVSQSPSNKVTEKGKDVELRCDPISGHTALYWYRQSLGQGLEFLIYFQGNSAPDKSGLPSDRFSAERTGGSVSTLTIQRTQQEDSAVYLCASSFSRDREGTDYGYTFGSGTRLTVV.

In its sample, this clone was seen a few times. The chain has TRBV4-3 and TRBJ2-1; D is ambiguous. CDR3 length: 14 amino acids. Germline assignment: CDR1 LGHNA and CDR2 YSLEER. Trimming left V 0 bases short and J 8 bases short, with 11 bases between. CDR3: CASSQENFRDEQFF. Written as DNA, the CDR3 is TGCGCCAGCAGCCAAGAGAACTTTCGGGATGAGCAGTTCTTC.

V gene TRBV10-3 combines with J gene TRBJ2-1; 7 bases align to TRBD2. This CDR3 spans 15 amino acids. V dropped 5 bases and J dropped 5; count of bases not matched to a gene: 9. CDR1 and CDR2 (germline): ENHRY, SYGVKD. The CDR3 loop is CAISPRGGKDNEQFF. The CDR3 DNA sequence: TGTGCCATCAGTCCGAGGGGAGGGAAGGACAATGAGCAGTTCTTC.

J is TRBJ2-1 and V is TRBV4-3; TRBD2 matches 10 bases. The CDR3 has 15 amino acids. Germline V lookup: CDR1 LGHNA, CDR2 YSLEER. The ends lost 0 bases at V and 5 bases at J; junction bases unmatched: 1. For the CDR3, the DNA is TGCGCCAGCAGCCAAGATACTAGCGGGAACAATGAGCAGTTCTTC. Protein product: CASSQDTSGNNEQFF.

V usage is TRBV27 and J usage is TRBJ2-3, with 8 positions matching TRBD2. The CDR3 length is 16 residues. V gave up 6 bases and J gave up 8 bases; unmatched junction bases: 16. Germline CDR1 is MNHEY and CDR2 is SMNVEV (reference sequence). The CDR3 spells CASREGREEDRGTQYF. Here the CDR3 DNA reads TGTGCCAGCAGGGAGGGGCGGGAGGAGGATCGAGGTACGCAGTATTTT.

This clone was detected only once. The chain uses TRBV27 and TRBJ2-3, with D unclear. This CDR3 is 13 amino acids long. Trimming shortened V by 8 bases and J by 0 bases, and 9 bases separated the two germline ends. Germline CDR1 and CDR2: MNHEY and SMNVEV (reference sequence). CDR3 sequence (DNA): TGTGCCAGCCTCTCCCCTAGCACAGATACGCAGTATTTT. It specifies CASLSPSTDTQYF.

In regard to this clone: The CDR3 does not close with the conserved phenylalanine or tryptophan, likely indicating a read error. Because the CDR3's place on the DNA is in doubt, the DNA is left out and the CDR3 is given as listed by TCRdb. V gene TRBV29-1 combines with J gene TRBJ1-1; TRBD1 reflects the table's D call only, with no check against the DNA. Germline V CDR1 and CDR2: SQVTM, ANQGSEA. The CDR3 comprises 9 residues, both ends counted. This CDR3 reads CSVETQGAQ.

This chain uses TRBV9 with TRBJ2-1; 7 bases fit TRBD2. CDR1 is SGDLS, CDR2 YYNGEE, per germline. J was trimmed by 0 bases and V by 0 bases; bases with no gene match: 15. This CDR3 spans 20 amino acids. The CDR3 sequence is CASSVEWISPRGSSYNEQFF. DNA for the CDR3: TGTGCCAGCAGCGTAGAGTGGATCAGTCCCCGCGGGAGCTCCTACAATGAGCAGTTCTTC.

This chain joins TRBV11-2 and TRBJ2-2; 8 nucleotides match TRBD1. The CDR3 is 14 residues long. CDR1 and CDR2 from the germline V gene are SGHAT and FQNNGV. V was clipped by 3 bases and J by 7 bases; unmatched bases: 4. Here the CDR3 DNA reads TGTGCCAGCAGCTTTGGACAGGGCGGCGGGGAGCTGTTTTTT. This gives the protein CASSFGQGGGELFF.